This TCR beta chain was identified in a study of blood T cell repertoires in COVID-19. CDR3 size: 14 residues. Method: immunoSEQ multiplex PCR; TCRdb's copy keeps in-frame clones and lacks some. Of about 180,000 clones listed, 70% to 90% are singletons. The chain uses TRBV21-1 and TRBJ2-4; whether TRBD1, the table's D call, matches the DNA was not checked. TRBV21-1 represents a pseudogene. Sequenced: peripheral blood. The receptor was derived from a woman in her twenties or thirties with acute or convalescent COVID-19. CDR3 nucleotide sequence: TGTGCCAAAAAACAGGGACAAGGCCTTTACATTCAGTACTTC. Translating gives CAKKQGQGLYIQYF.